Following are 6 T cell receptor beta chains from one sample sequenced in a study of cytomegalovirus exposure and HLA in healthy donors. Primers for the PCR totalled 60 Vbeta and 13 Jbeta. Libraries were prepared by immunoSEQ multiplex PCR; TCRdb keeps only in-frame clonotypes and omits some of them. The table has roughly 58,000 clones, roughly 80% seen once. Sequencing used PBMCs. Source of these receptors: a woman between 40 and 50 years old in good health and CMV-seronegative.

The chain joins TRBV5-6 to TRBJ2-4; 8 bases agree with TRBD2. Looked up from germline, CDR1 is SGHDT and CDR2 is YYEEEE. This CDR3 region has 18 residues. The V gene end was trimmed by 3 bases and the J gene end by 2 bases; junction bases not matched to a gene: 13. The CDR3 nucleotides read TGTGCCAGCAGCTCGGGACTAGTTGCCTCCTTTTCCAAAAACATTCAGTACTTC. It encodes CASSSGLVASFSKNIQYF. The full variable domain, rest sourced from reference TRBV5-6 and TRBJ2-4, is DAGVTQSPTHLIKTRGQQVTLRCSPKSGHDTVSWYQQALGQGPQFIFQYYEEEERQRGNFPDRFSGHQFPNYSSELNVNALLLGDSALYLCASSSGLVASFSKNIQYFGAGTRLSVL.

V usage is TRBV6-6 and J usage is TRBJ1-6; D is perhaps TRBD1 (5 bases). The V gene lost 2 bases and the J gene lost 8 bases, with 7 bases spanning the gap. The CDR3 is 13 amino acids. The germline V gene has CDR1 MNHNY and CDR2 SVGAGI (reference sequence). CDR3 coding DNA: TGTGCCAGCAGTTACGGAGGGGATTCACCCCTCCACTTT. Its translation: CASSYGGDSPLHF.

There are a few counts of this clone. V usage is TRBV6-1 and J usage is TRBJ1-3; 8 nucleotides agree with TRBD1. Germline V CDR1 and CDR2: MNHNS, SASEGT. V trimming: 7 bases; J trimming: 1 base; junction bases outside the gene matches: 6. The CDR3 consists of 15 residues. The CDR3 coding sequence is TGTGCCAGCAAACCGGGACAGGTATCTGGAAACACCATATATTTT. It translates to CASKPGQVSGNTIYF.

The V and J genes are TRBV28 and TRBJ2-2; D uncertain. Germline V CDR1 and CDR2: MDHEN, SYDVKM. The CDR3 extends over 12 amino acids. V was shortened by 1 base and J by 7 bases, with 4 bases between the two germline ends. The CDR3 region has the DNA TGTGCCAGCAGTTTATCGGGCGGGGAGCTGTTTTTT. Translation: CASSLSGGELFF.

The chain links TRBV19 to TRBJ2-7, with 12 bases fitting TRBD2. CDR1 and CDR2 from the germline V gene are LNHDA and SQIVND (reference sequence). V shed 4 bases, J shed 7 bases, and the junction held 8 bases outside the gene matches. This CDR3 has 15 residues. DNA of the CDR3: TGTGCCAGTAGTACCCGACTAGCGGGAGTCGCAGAGCAGTACTTC. It specifies CASSTRLAGVAEQYF.

The chain combines TRBV27 with TRBJ2-3; TRBD1 agrees at 8 bases. Germline-derived CDR1 and CDR2 are MNHEY and SMNVEV (reference sequence). V shed 3 bases and J 3 bases; nucleotides not matched to a gene: 5. The CDR3 is 15 residues long. CDR3 sequence: CASSFRTGWTDTQYF. The CDR3 coding sequence is TGTGCCAGCAGTTTCCGGACAGGGTGGACAGATACGCAGTATTTT.